The 20 T cell receptor beta chains below come from one sample, sequenced in a study of T cell repertoires in cytomegalovirus infection. TCRdb re-called the reads through MiXCR, storing one row per CDR3 protein. Here the sample spans 210,000 or so distinct CDR3 sequences, around 6.2% being singletons. The source material was PBMCs. The receptors were gathered from a human donor in good health (CMV status not recorded). Some clones in this sample may be carry-over from other donors' samples.

This clonotype was recorded at least ten times. V usage is TRBV7-8 and J usage is TRBJ1-3; the D is unclear. Germline lookup yields CDR1 SGHVS and CDR2 FQNEAQ. V was cut by 2 bases and J by 3 bases, with 8 bases left in between. The CDR3 loop spans 14 amino acids. CDR3 sequence: CASSLSRGGNTIYF. As DNA, the CDR3 is TGTGCCAGCAGCTTATCCCGCGGTGGAAACACCATATATTTT. The variable domain in full, completed from reference TRBV7-8 and TRBJ1-3, reads GAGVSQSPRYKVAKRGQDVALRCDPISGHVSLFWYQQALGQGPEFLTYFQNEAQLDKSGLPSDRFFAERPEGSVSTLKIQRTQQEDSAVYLCASSLSRGGNTIYFGEGSWLTVV.

The chain employs TRBV7-2 and TRBJ1-2; tentatively, D is TRBD1 (6 bases). Looked up from germline, CDR1 is SGHTA and CDR2 is FQGNSA. CDR3 length: 15 residues. V was clipped by 5 bases and J by 3 bases, with 16 bases between them. CDR3 loop: CASSLSTGIHYGYTF. The CDR3 nucleotides read TGTGCCAGCAGCCTCAGTACAGGGATCCACTATGGCTACACCTTC. The whole variable domain, filled in from reference TRBV7-2 and TRBJ1-2, reads GAGVSQSPSNKVTEKGKDVELRCDPISGHTALYWYRQSLGQGLEFLIYFQGNSAPDKSGLPSDRFSAERTGGSVSTLTIQRTQQEDSAVYLCASSLSTGIHYGYTFGSGTRLTVV.

In this sample, this clonotype turned up a few times. The chain carries TRBV7-9 and TRBJ2-1; 7 positions agree with TRBD2. This CDR3 region has 11 residues. Per germline, CDR1 SEHNR and CDR2 FQNEAQ (reference sequence). The junction had 4 bases not matched to a gene; V was cut back by 5 bases and J by 12 bases. This CDR3 is CASSDTGGQFF. The CDR3 bases are TGTGCCAGCAGCGATACGGGGGGGCAGTTCTTC. Filled out from reference TRBV7-9 and TRBJ2-1, the complete variable domain reads DTGVSQNPRHKITKRGQNVTFRCDPISEHNRLYWYRQTLGQGPEFLTYFQNEAQLEKSRLLSDRFSAERPKGSFSTLEIQRTEQGDSAMYLCASSDTGGQFFGPGTRLTVL.

This clonotype has at least ten counts. The V gene is TRBV20-1, the J gene TRBJ1-5; perhaps TRBD1 as D (5 bases). Trimming removed 2 bases from V and 4 bases from J, with 12 bases in between. Germline CDR1 reads DFQATT; CDR2 reads SNEGSKA (reference sequence). The CDR3 loop spans 14 amino acids. CDR3 nucleotides: TGCAGTGCTAGACAGGGATGGGGGAATCAGCCCCAGCATTTT. Translated: CSARQGWGNQPQHF.

The rearrangement joins TRBV5-1 to TRBJ1-1; D perhaps matches TRBD1 (5 bases). This CDR3 spans 16 amino acids. Trimming took off 0 bases at V and 1 base at J, with 13 bases between the two ends. Per the germline V gene, CDR1 is SGHRS and CDR2 is YFSETQ. This chain's CDR3 is CASSLVGGVKNTEAFF. In nucleotides, the CDR3 is TGCGCCAGCAGCTTGGTTGGGGGGGTGAAGAACACTGAAGCTTTCTTT.

At least ten counts were recorded for this clonotype. The chain employs TRBV11-2 and TRBJ2-2, with 9 bases that match TRBD1. Germline V gene data show CDR1 as SGHAT and CDR2 as FQNNGV. The CDR3 sequence is 15 residues long. V dropped 6 bases and J dropped 4; count of bases not matched to a gene: 6. The CDR3 DNA reads TGTGCCAGCAGGACACAGGGGGCTATCACCGGGGAGCTGTTTTTT. This codes for CASRTQGAITGELFF.

This clonotype has a count of ten or more. The chain joins TRBV10-3 to TRBJ1-1; 9 bases align to TRBD1. The V gene's germline CDR1 is ENHRY and CDR2 SYGVKD. The length of the CDR3 is 14 residues. The trim removed 10 bases at V and 1 base at J, leaving 7 bases unmatched. CDR3 amino acids: CATAPGQGNTEAFF. The CDR3 nucleotides are TGTGCCACCGCGCCGGGACAGGGGAACACTGAAGCTTTCTTT.

This clonotype was seen at least ten times. The chain combines TRBV6-2 or TRBV6-3 with TRBJ2-4, with 7 bases aligning to TRBD1. J lost 5 bases, V lost 0 bases, and 13 bases had no gene match. Germline V gives CDR1 MNHEY, CDR2 SVGEGT. This CDR3 comprises 18 residues. CDR3 sequence reads: CASSYSKEKGARQNIQYF. CDR3 sequence (DNA): TGTGCCAGCAGTTACTCGAAGGAAAAGGGGGCGCGTCAAAACATTCAGTACTTC.

This clonotype was seen many times. CDR3 nucleotides: TGTGCCAGCAGCCGACGTCAGGGTGAGCAGTTCTTC. The encoded protein is CASSRRQGEQFF. The gene calls are TRBV12-3 or TRBV12-4 and TRBJ2-1, with D tentatively TRBD1 (5 bases). This CDR3 spans 12 amino acids. Between the trimmed V and J ends, which lost 6 bases and 9 bases, there was a span of 12 bases.

This clonotype has ten or more counts. The CDR3 loop is CSVGAEGFYEQYF. The CDR3, as DNA: TGCAGCGTCGGAGCGGAGGGGTTCTACGAGCAGTACTTC. This chain uses TRBV29-1 with TRBJ2-7, with TRBD2 as a possible D gene (6 bases). This CDR3 comprises 13 residues. With 6 bases removed from V and 3 bases from J, the gap between germline ends came to 15 bases. The V gene's germline CDR1 is SQVTM and CDR2 ANQGSEA.

This clonotype showed up many times. The chain carries TRBV12-3 or TRBV12-4 and TRBJ1-4; 9 nucleotides line up with TRBD1. Trimming cost V 5 bases and J 7 bases; bases outside gene matches: 8. This CDR3 is 15 amino acids long. The CDR3 DNA follows: TGTGCCAGCAGTGCCGCACAGGGGGCGGTTGAAAAACTGTTTTTT. Protein product: CASSAAQGAVEKLFF.

This clonotype was counted ten times or more. This chain uses TRBV12-3 or TRBV12-4 with TRBJ2-1, with D uncertain. The V end was cut by 1 base, the J end by 8 bases, with 12 bases between. The CDR3 covers 14 residues. CDR3 in amino acids: CASSLEATAYEQFF. DNA of the CDR3: TGTGCCAGCAGTTTAGAGGCGACCGCCTATGAGCAGTTCTTC.

The sample holds many counts of this clonotype. The genes are TRBV29-1 and TRBJ2-6; D is uncertain. CDR3 length equals 12 residues. With 5 bases removed from V and 1 base from J, the gap between germline ends came to 3 bases. From germline, CDR1 is SQVTM and CDR2 ANQGSEA. CDR3 sequence (DNA): TGCAGCGTTATATCTGGGGCCAACGTCCTGACTTTC. This translates into CSVISGANVLTF.

This clonotype showed up many times. The CDR3 sequence: CASSLRASGETQYF. CDR3 sequence (DNA): TGTGCCAGCAGCTTAAGGGCTAGCGGAGAGACCCAGTACTTC. The chain is built from TRBV7-2 and TRBJ2-5; 7 nucleotides line up with TRBD2. J lost 4 bases, V lost 2 bases, and 4 bases had no gene match. The germline V gene has CDR1 SGHTA and CDR2 FQGNSA. The CDR3 has 14 amino acids. Supplemented by reference TRBV7-2 and TRBJ2-5, the full variable domain reads GAGVSQSPSNKVTEKGKDVELRCDPISGHTALYWYRQSLGQGLEFLIYFQGNSAPDKSGLPSDRFSAERTGGSVSTLTIQRTQQEDSAVYLCASSLRASGETQYFGPGTRLLVL.

The chain has TRBV5-6 and TRBJ1-6, with 7 positions matching TRBD1. Germline lookup yields CDR1 SGHDT and CDR2 YYEEEE. V was clipped by 4 bases and J by 6 bases; unmatched bases: 10. This CDR3 has 16 amino acids. CDR3 nucleotide sequence: TGTGCCAGCAGCGCCTATGGGGGACAGCCTAATTCACCCCTCCACTTT. It yields the protein CASSAYGGQPNSPLHF.

The sample holds many counts of this clonotype. The chain uses TRBV11-3 and TRBJ2-3, with TRBD2 matching 8 bases. Looked up from germline, CDR1 is SGHNT and CDR2 is YENEEA. V lost 5 bases and J lost 3; bases outside the gene matches: 7. This CDR3 has 15 residues. The CDR3 nucleotides are TGTGCCAGCAGCCCGGGGGGGGAAGGGACAGATACGCAGTATTTT. Its translation is CASSPGGEGTDTQYF.

This clonotype has ten or more counts. The chain combines TRBV7-9 with TRBJ2-3, with D unresolved. V was pared by 1 base and J by 5 bases, with 10 bases between. CDR3 size: 14 residues. Germline loops: CDR1 SEHNR, CDR2 FQNEAQ (reference sequence). The chain's CDR3 is CASSLGQSGDTQYF. The CDR3 DNA sequence: TGTGCCAGCAGCTTAGGGCAGTCGGGAGATACGCAGTATTTT. Complete variable domain (other parts from reference TRBV7-9 and TRBJ2-3): DTGVSQNPRHKITKRGQNVTFRCDPISEHNRLYWYRQTLGQGPEFLTYFQNEAQLEKSRLLSDRFSAERPKGSFSTLEIQRTEQGDSAMYLCASSLGQSGDTQYFGPGTRLTVL.

This clonotype was recorded many times. The chain couples TRBV28 to TRBJ1-1; 8 bases fit TRBD1. Per germline, CDR1 MDHEN and CDR2 SYDVKM. CDR3 length equals 15 residues. V was clipped by 6 bases and J by 4 bases; unmatched bases: 10. CDR3 loop: CASSWGDRRATEAFF. In DNA, the CDR3 is TGTGCCAGCAGCTGGGGGGACAGGCGGGCCACTGAAGCTTTCTTT. Filled out from reference TRBV28 and TRBJ1-1, the complete variable domain reads DVKVTQSSRYLVKRTGEKVFLECVQDMDHENMFWYRQDPGLGLRLIYFSYDVKMKEKGDIPEGYSVSREKKERFSLILESASTNQTSMYLCASSWGDRRATEAFFGQGTRLTVV.

The genes are TRBV3-1 and TRBJ2-5; D uncertain. This CDR3 is built from 14 residues. Trimming removed 0 bases at V and 5 bases at J, with 10 bases between. Germline V gene lookup returns CDR1 LGHDT and CDR2 YNNKEL (reference sequence). CDR3 loop: CASSQEGLDETQYF. The DNA of the CDR3 is TGTGCCAGCAGCCAAGAGGGGTTAGATGAGACCCAGTACTTC.

This clonotype was seen repeatedly, ten times or more. The gene calls are TRBV19 and TRBJ2-1; D gene ambiguous. The CDR3 has 16 residues. Trimming left V 3 bases short and J 2 bases short, with 14 bases between. The germline V gene encodes CDR1 LNHDA and CDR2 SQIVND (reference sequence). As DNA, the CDR3 is TGTGCCAGTAGTATTCTTGCGGCCCTAACCTACAATGAGCAGTTCTTC. This encodes CASSILAALTYNEQFF.